The rows below give T cell receptor beta chains drawn from one sample of a study of regulatory T cells in long-lasting Graves disease. TCRdb fed the multiplex PCR reads into MiXCR, producing one record per CDR3 protein. Found here are 440,000 or so distinct CDR3 sequences, about 16% of them singletons; the top ten hold about 11%. The same specimen was also included in a second study, on T cells in Graves' hyperthyroidism and ophthalmopathy.

The sequencing here drew on peripheral blood mononuclear cells (PBMCs), taken at new diagnosis, from a patient treated with antithyroid drugs. These receptors were collected from a young woman with Graves disease. The CDR3 runs from the conserved cysteine through the conserved F or W. Fields, in order: D gene, clone size, J gene, V gene, CDR3 DNA, CDR3 protein. The D gene is left open where the match is weak. Clone size is given for some rows only: seen once, a few or many times, or a class if the clone is expanded.

D gene: TRBD2; clone size: many; J gene: TRBJ2-1; V gene: TRBV12-3/TRBV12-4; CDR3 DNA: TGTGCCAGCAGTCCCCACCTCGGGACTAGCGGAAATGAGCAGTTCTTC; CDR3 protein: CASSPHLGTSGNEQFF
D gene: .; clone size: .; J gene: TRBJ2-2; V gene: TRBV19; CDR3 DNA: TGTGCCAGTAAACTTTCTGCGGTCGCCCGGGTAGGGGAGCTGTTTTTT; CDR3 protein: CASKLSAVARVGELFF
D gene: TRBD2; clone size: few; J gene: TRBJ2-5; V gene: TRBV28; CDR3 DNA: TGTGCCAACAGTTTGGAGATAGCGGGAGAGACCCAGTACTTC; CDR3 protein: CANSLEIAGETQYF
D gene: .; clone size: few; J gene: TRBJ2-7; V gene: TRBV29-1; CDR3 DNA: TGCAGCGTTGAGGTGGGAGTAGGGTACGAGCAGTACTTC; CDR3 protein: CSVEVGVGYEQYF
D gene: .; clone size: .; J gene: TRBJ2-7; V gene: TRBV18; CDR3 DNA: TGTGCCACCTCACAGGGCGAGCAGTACTTC; CDR3 protein: CATSQGEQYF
D gene: TRBD1; clone size: .; J gene: TRBJ1-1; V gene: TRBV6-1; CDR3 DNA: TGTGCCGGGACCGGGACAGCGTACACTGAAGCTTTCTTT; CDR3 protein: CAGTGTAYTEAFF
D gene: TRBD2; clone size: many; J gene: TRBJ2-2; V gene: TRBV28; CDR3 DNA: TGTGCCAGCAGCGGACTAGCGGGAGGTCGCACCGGGGAGCTGTTTTTT; CDR3 protein: CASSGLAGGRTGELFF
D gene: .; clone size: many; J gene: TRBJ2-2; V gene: TRBV30; CDR3 DNA: TGTGCCTGGCAAGCCACCGGGGAGCTGTTTTTT; CDR3 protein: CAWQATGELFF
D gene: TRBD2; clone size: many; J gene: TRBJ2-3; V gene: TRBV28; CDR3 DNA: TGTGCCACATATCCTGCTAGCGGAAAGAGCACAGATACGCAGTATTTT; CDR3 protein: CATYPASGKSTDTQYF
D gene: .; clone size: few; J gene: TRBJ2-6; V gene: TRBV10-2; CDR3 DNA: TGCGCCAGCAGTGAAACTGCGACTTCTGGGGCCAACGTCCTGACTTTC; CDR3 protein: CASSETATSGANVLTF
D gene: .; clone size: many; J gene: TRBJ1-5; V gene: TRBV7-8; CDR3 DNA: TGTGCCAGCAGCCCCGGGACTCAGAGCAATCAGCCCCAGCATTTT; CDR3 protein: CASSPGTQSNQPQHF
D gene: .; clone size: many; J gene: TRBJ2-7; V gene: TRBV2; CDR3 DNA: TGTGCCAGCAGTGTGAATACCTACGAGCAGTACTTC; CDR3 protein: CASSVNTYEQYF
D gene: .; clone size: few; J gene: TRBJ1-6; V gene: TRBV29-1; CDR3 DNA: TGCAGCGTTAAATGGGACAACTATAATTCACCCCTCCACTTT; CDR3 protein: CSVKWDNYNSPLHF
D gene: .; clone size: .; J gene: TRBJ1-1; V gene: TRBV5-4; CDR3 DNA: TGTGCCAGCAGCTTGGGAGGGTTCGGCACTGAAGCTTTCTTT; CDR3 protein: CASSLGGFGTEAFF
D gene: .; clone size: .; J gene: TRBJ1-2; V gene: TRBV19; CDR3 DNA: TGTGCCAGTAGTATAGTGGAGTCCGGCTACACCTTC; CDR3 protein: CASSIVESGYTF
D gene: .; clone size: many; J gene: TRBJ1-2; V gene: TRBV5-1; CDR3 DNA: TGCGCCAGCAGCTTTAGTTATAACTATGGCTACACCTTC; CDR3 protein: CASSFSYNYGYTF
D gene: TRBD1; clone size: many; J gene: TRBJ2-2; V gene: TRBV30; CDR3 DNA: TGTGCCTGGAGTGAGACAGGGGGCGCGCGGACCGGGGAGCTGTTTTTT; CDR3 protein: CAWSETGGARTGELFF
D gene: .; clone size: many; J gene: TRBJ2-7; V gene: TRBV20-1; CDR3 DNA: TGCAGTGCTAGAGACCCGGGCGGCGCCTACGAGCAGTACTTC; CDR3 protein: CSARDPGGAYEQYF
D gene: TRBD2; clone size: many; J gene: TRBJ2-7; V gene: TRBV28; CDR3 DNA: TGTGCCAGCAGTCCCCCGGGGGGCGGGAGGCCCTACGAGCAGTACTTC; CDR3 protein: CASSPPGGGRPYEQYF
D gene: .; clone size: many; J gene: TRBJ2-3; V gene: TRBV24-1; CDR3 DNA: TGTGCCACCAGTGATTTGTCAACCCTGGGGCCAGATACGCAGTATTTT; CDR3 protein: CATSDLSTLGPDTQYF
D gene: .; clone size: few; J gene: TRBJ2-3; V gene: TRBV5-1; CDR3 DNA: TGCGCCAGCAGCTCGACGGGGTGGGAGACCCTGTACTTC; CDR3 protein: CASSSTGWETLYF
D gene: TRBD2; clone size: many; J gene: TRBJ2-3; V gene: TRBV6-5; CDR3 DNA: TGTGCCAGCAGTTACTCGAGCGGGACTAGCGGGATGAGCACAGATACGCAGTATTTT; CDR3 protein: CASSYSSGTSGMSTDTQYF
D gene: .; clone size: many; J gene: TRBJ2-1; V gene: TRBV6-2/TRBV6-3; CDR3 DNA: TGTGCCAGCGACACAGGGTCCTACAATGAGCAGTTCTTC; CDR3 protein: CASDTGSYNEQFF
D gene: .; clone size: .; J gene: TRBJ2-7; V gene: TRBV6-2/TRBV6-3; CDR3 DNA: TGTGCCAGCAGTAGAGCGACTATCAGCTCCTACAATGAGCAGTACTTC; CDR3 protein: CASSRATISSYNEQYF
D gene: .; clone size: .; J gene: TRBJ2-5; V gene: TRBV10-3; CDR3 DNA: TGTGCCATCAGCCGCGGAGGGAGGGAGACCCAGTACTTC; CDR3 protein: CAISRGGRETQYF
D gene: .; clone size: many; J gene: TRBJ1-4; V gene: TRBV11-2; CDR3 DNA: TGTGCCAGCAGCTTAGAGGTTTGGGGAGTGGATGAAAAACTGTTTTTT; CDR3 protein: CASSLEVWGVDEKLFF
D gene: TRBD2; clone size: .; J gene: TRBJ2-7; V gene: TRBV10-2; CDR3 DNA: TGCGCCAGCAGTGCCCCGGACGGAACCGGGACTAGCGGACTCTACGAGCAGTACTTC; CDR3 protein: CASSAPDGTGTSGLYEQYF
D gene: .; clone size: few; J gene: TRBJ1-6; V gene: TRBV13; CDR3 DNA: TGTGCCAGCAGCTCCCTCCGGTCACCCCTCCACTTT; CDR3 protein: CASSSLRSPLHF
D gene: TRBD1; clone size: many; J gene: TRBJ2-3; V gene: TRBV7-2; CDR3 DNA: TGTGCCAGCAGCTTAAGGTCTCAGGGACAGGGACGGGGAGATACGCAGTATTTT; CDR3 protein: CASSLRSQGQGRGDTQYF
D gene: TRBD1; clone size: few; J gene: TRBJ2-1; V gene: TRBV4-2; CDR3 DNA: TGTGCCAGCAGCCAAGCTATGGGGACAGGGGGATACAATGAGCAGTTCTTC; CDR3 protein: CASSQAMGTGGYNEQFF
D gene: .; clone size: many; J gene: TRBJ2-7; V gene: TRBV4-1; CDR3 DNA: TGCGCCAGCAGCCAACCAAGACAGCCTCCCTACGAGCAGTACTTC; CDR3 protein: CASSQPRQPPYEQYF
D gene: TRBD1; clone size: .; J gene: TRBJ1-6; V gene: TRBV6-1; CDR3 DNA: TGTGCCAGCAGTTATCTCCAGGGGGATAATTCACCCCTCCACTTT; CDR3 protein: CASSYLQGDNSPLHF
D gene: .; clone size: few; J gene: TRBJ1-5; V gene: TRBV28; CDR3 DNA: TGTGCCAGCAGTAGAGAGCAGGGCATCCAGCCCCAGCATTTT; CDR3 protein: CASSREQGIQPQHF
D gene: .; clone size: many; J gene: TRBJ2-3; V gene: TRBV5-1; CDR3 DNA: TGCGCCAGCAGCTTGGACGGGGGTTGGACAGATACGCAGTATTTT; CDR3 protein: CASSLDGGWTDTQYF
D gene: .; clone size: many; J gene: TRBJ2-4; V gene: TRBV28; CDR3 DNA: TGTGCCAGCAGTTCCTATTACAGCCTAGCCAAAAACATTCAGTACTTC; CDR3 protein: CASSSYYSLAKNIQYF
D gene: .; clone size: .; J gene: TRBJ2-7; V gene: TRBV28; CDR3 DNA: TGTGCCAGCAGCCCTCGCGGACAAGTCCGGTACGAGCAGTACTTC; CDR3 protein: CASSPRGQVRYEQYF
D gene: TRBD2; clone size: .; J gene: TRBJ2-4; V gene: TRBV7-9; CDR3 DNA: TGTGCCAGCAGCCCCTATGTATTAGCGGGGGATCCCCTGGCCAAAAACATTCAGTACTTC; CDR3 protein: CASSPYVLAGDPLAKNIQYF
D gene: .; clone size: .; J gene: TRBJ2-2; V gene: TRBV30; CDR3 DNA: TGTGCCTGGGGAGGGTACCCTGCGAACACCGGGGAGCTGTTTTTT; CDR3 protein: CAWGGYPANTGELFF
D gene: .; clone size: many; J gene: TRBJ1-1; V gene: TRBV18; CDR3 DNA: TGTGCCAGCTCCCCCCTGTGGGGAGAGGACACTGAAGCTTTCTTT; CDR3 protein: CASSPLWGEDTEAFF
D gene: TRBD2; clone size: many; J gene: TRBJ2-1; V gene: TRBV20-1; CDR3 DNA: TGCAGTGCTAGAGATGGCCCGGGGGGGAGGACCCACAATGAGCAGTTCTTC; CDR3 protein: CSARDGPGGRTHNEQFF
D gene: .; clone size: many; J gene: TRBJ2-3; V gene: TRBV24-1; CDR3 DNA: TGTGCCACCAGTGAAACAGATACGCAGTATTTT; CDR3 protein: CATSETDTQYF
D gene: TRBD1; clone size: many; J gene: TRBJ2-7; V gene: TRBV28; CDR3 DNA: TGTGCCAGCAGTTGGGGGACAGGGGGCCACTACGAGCAGTACTTC; CDR3 protein: CASSWGTGGHYEQYF
D gene: .; clone size: .; J gene: TRBJ1-2; V gene: TRBV6-1; CDR3 DNA: TGTGCCAGCAGTGAGTTTCGGGGGTCCGGTTATGGCTACACCTTC; CDR3 protein: CASSEFRGSGYGYTF
D gene: .; clone size: .; J gene: TRBJ2-6; V gene: TRBV19; CDR3 DNA: TGTGCCAGTAGGCATACAGGGCGCTCTGGGGCCAACGTCCTGACTTTC; CDR3 protein: CASRHTGRSGANVLTF
D gene: TRBD1; clone size: .; J gene: TRBJ1-2; V gene: TRBV4-2; CDR3 DNA: TGTGCCAGCAGCCGGGACAGGAATCCCGATGGCTACACCTTC; CDR3 protein: CASSRDRNPDGYTF
D gene: TRBD1; clone size: .; J gene: TRBJ1-6; V gene: TRBV5-1; CDR3 DNA: TGCGCCAGCAGCTGGCGGGACAGTAATAATTCACCCCTCCACTTT; CDR3 protein: CASSWRDSNNSPLHF
D gene: TRBD2; clone size: many; J gene: TRBJ2-2; V gene: TRBV5-1; CDR3 DNA: TGCGCCAGCAGCTTGATCCCCGGACTAGCGGGAGTTGTGATGGGGGAGCTGTTTTTT; CDR3 protein: CASSLIPGLAGVVMGELFF
D gene: TRBD2; clone size: many; J gene: TRBJ2-3; V gene: TRBV20-1; CDR3 DNA: TGCAGTGCTAGAGATTCCTCAGTTAGCGGGAGCTTCACAGATACGCAGTATTTT; CDR3 protein: CSARDSSVSGSFTDTQYF
D gene: .; clone size: many; J gene: TRBJ1-2; V gene: TRBV29-1; CDR3 DNA: TGCAGCGTTGAGCAACAGTACCCTGATGGCTACACCTTC; CDR3 protein: CSVEQQYPDGYTF
D gene: TRBD1; clone size: few; J gene: TRBJ2-7; V gene: TRBV28; CDR3 DNA: TGTGCCAGCACCACGACAGGGCGGTCCGACGAGCAGTACTTC; CDR3 protein: CASTTTGRSDEQYF
D gene: .; clone size: .; J gene: TRBJ2-1; V gene: TRBV7-6; CDR3 DNA: TGTGCCAGCAGCTTAGAGCAGGGGGGCTATTACAATGAGCAGTTCTTC; CDR3 protein: CASSLEQGGYYNEQFF